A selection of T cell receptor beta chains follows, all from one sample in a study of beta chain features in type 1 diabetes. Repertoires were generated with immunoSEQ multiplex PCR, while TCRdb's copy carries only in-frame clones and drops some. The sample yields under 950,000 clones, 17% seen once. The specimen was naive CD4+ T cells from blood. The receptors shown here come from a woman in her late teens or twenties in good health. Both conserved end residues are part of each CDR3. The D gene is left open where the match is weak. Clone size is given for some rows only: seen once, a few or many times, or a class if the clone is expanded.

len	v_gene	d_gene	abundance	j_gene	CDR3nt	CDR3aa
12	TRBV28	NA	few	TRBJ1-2	TGTGCCAGCAGTTTTGGTGGCGGAGGCTACACCTTC	CASSFGGGGYTF
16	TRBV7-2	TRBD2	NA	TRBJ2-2	TGTGCCAGCAGCCCTTTGGCGGGAGGCCACACCGGGGAGCTGTTTTTT	CASSPLAGGHTGELFF
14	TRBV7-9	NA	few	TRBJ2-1	TGTGCCAGCAGCTTCATCGGACCCTTCCGAGAGCAGTTCTTC	CASSFIGPFREQFF
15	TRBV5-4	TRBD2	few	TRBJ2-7	TGTGCCAGCAGCTTGGATGCTAGCGGAACCTACGAGCAGTACTTC	CASSLDASGTYEQYF
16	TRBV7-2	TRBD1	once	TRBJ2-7	TGTGCCAGCAGCTTTTCCCGGGACAGGGCCGTCAACGAGCAGTACTTC	CASSFSRDRAVNEQYF
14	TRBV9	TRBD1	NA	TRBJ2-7	TGTGCCAGCAGCAGCGGACAGGGGCACTACGAGCAGTACTTC	CASSSGQGHYEQYF
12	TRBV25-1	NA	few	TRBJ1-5	TGTGCCAGCAGTGATAGGGGGGAGCCCCAGCATTTT	CASSDRGEPQHF
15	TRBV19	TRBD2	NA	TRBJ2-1	TGTGCCAGTAGTTCCGGACTAGCGGGAGATAATGAGCAGTTCTTC	CASSSGLAGDNEQFF
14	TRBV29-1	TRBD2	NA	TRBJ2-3	TGCAGCGTTGAGGTGGGACTAAGCACAGATACGCAGTATTTT	CSVEVGLSTDTQYF
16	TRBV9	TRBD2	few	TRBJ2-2	TGTGCCAGCAGCGTGCGGGAGAGGGGGAACACCGGGGAGCTGTTTTTT	CASSVRERGNTGELFF
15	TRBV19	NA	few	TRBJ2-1	TGTGCCAGTAGGGAAGGACAGCTCTCCTACAATGAGCAGTTCTTC	CASREGQLSYNEQFF
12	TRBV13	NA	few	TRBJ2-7	TGTGCCAGCAGCCCCAGGGGCGCCGAGCAGTACTTC	CASSPRGAEQYF
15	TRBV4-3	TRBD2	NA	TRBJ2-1	TGCGCCAGCAGCCAAGTAGGGACTAGATACGATGAGCAGTTCTTC	CASSQVGTRYDEQFF
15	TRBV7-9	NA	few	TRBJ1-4	TGTGCCAGCAGCTTGAACAGAGCAACTAATGAAAAACTGTTTTTT	CASSLNRATNEKLFF
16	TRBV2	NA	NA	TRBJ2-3	TGTGCCAGCAGCAAAGGGGTAGGGACTAGCACAGATACGCAGTATTTT	CASSKGVGTSTDTQYF
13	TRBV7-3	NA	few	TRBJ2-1	TGTGCCAGCAGCTTAGTAGCGAGCAATGAGCAGTTCTTC	CASSLVASNEQFF
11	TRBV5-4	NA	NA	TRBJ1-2	TGTGCCAGCGGGCGACAGGAACCGGACACCTTC	CASGRQEPDTF
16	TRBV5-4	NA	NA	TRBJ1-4	TGTGCCAGCAGCCTAAACAACCTGGGGAAGGGTGAAAAACTGTTTTTT	CASSLNNLGKGEKLFF
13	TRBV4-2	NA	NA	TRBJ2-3	TGTGCCAGCAGCCAAGATCCCCCCGATACGCAGTATTTT	CASSQDPPDTQYF
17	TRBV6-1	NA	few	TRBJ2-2	TGTGCCAGCAGTGCACGAATGGGTCAATGGGACACCGGGGAGCTGTTTTTT	CASSARMGQWDTGELFF
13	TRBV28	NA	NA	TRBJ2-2	TGTGCCAGCAGTCAACAGGTCCCCGGGGAGCTGTTTTTT	CASSQQVPGELFF
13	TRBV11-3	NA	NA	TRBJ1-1	TGTGCCAGCAGCTTATTTGGGTACACTGAAGCTTTCTTT	CASSLFGYTEAFF
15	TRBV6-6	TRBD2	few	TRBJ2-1	TGTGCCAGCAGTTACCAGGGAGGGTCCCACAATGAGCAGTTCTTC	CASSYQGGSHNEQFF
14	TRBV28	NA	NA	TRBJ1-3	TGTGCCAGCATTACAGGAGGATCTGGAAACACCATATATTTT	CASITGGSGNTIYF
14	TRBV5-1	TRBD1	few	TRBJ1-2	TGCGCCAGCAGCTCCCGGGACAGCGCCGGTGGCTACACCTTC	CASSSRDSAGGYTF